A few counts support the clone carrying this T cell receptor beta chain. As yet, its antigen is unknown. TCRdb called the 5' RACE reads again in MiXCR, with one record for every CDR3 protein. The table shows about 630,000 distinct CDR3 sequences, with 9% to 15% occurring only once. Trimming at V came to 7 bases and at J to 2 bases, leaving 5 bases not matched to a gene. Germline CDR1 is MNHEY and CDR2 is SVGEGT. The CDR3 has 15 residues. These data originate in a study of T cells after yellow fever vaccination. Study outcomes and limitations: The study re-detected most primary-vaccination clones after the booster (approximately 97% CD4, approximately 87% CD8). The secondary response showed a weaker magnitude and a faster peak, day 5 versus 15.

This material consisted of PBMCs, taken on the day of the yellow fever booster vaccination. This clonotype was obtained from a man aged 25-40 years who received the YFV17D yellow fever vaccine. The genes are TRBV6-2 or TRBV6-3 and TRBJ2-7, with 13 bases fitting TRBD2. CDR3 in DNA: TGTGCCAGCACCCGACTAGCGGGAGGAGCCTACGAGCAGTACTTC. Protein sequence: CASTRLAGGAYEQYF.